This TCR beta chain derives from a study of blood T cell repertoires in COVID-19. Only in-frame clones appear in the TCRdb table, and some are missing; sequencing was by immunoSEQ multiplex PCR. The sample has about 100,000 clones; 70% to 80% are singletons. Sequencing used peripheral blood. The sequence was collected from a human donor in a cohort sampled during active COVID-19.

DNA for the CDR3: TGTGCCAGCAGCGTAGACGGTCACTATGGCTACACCTTC. Its translation is CASSVDGHYGYTF. The V and J genes are TRBV9 and TRBJ1-2; no definite D call. The germline V and J ends were trimmed by 0 bases and 3 bases, with 6 bases remaining between them. Germline V gene lookup returns CDR1 SGDLS and CDR2 YYNGEE. CDR3 length: 13 residues.